The 16 T cell receptor beta chains given below trace back to one sample, sequenced in a study of blood T cells in healthy people across ages. A J-beta primer mix and a sample-barcoded 5' primer were used in a second PCR of about 7 to 12 cycles. TCRdb reanalysed the 5' RACE reads using MiXCR and keeps one entry per CDR3 protein. This sample has fewer than 800,000 distinct CDR3 sequences, with 32% found just once. The sequencing sample was made of blood. The receptors shown here come from a woman older than 75 in good health.

This clonotype was seen a handful of times. The rearrangement links TRBV20-1 to TRBJ2-1; TRBD1 matches 10 bases. Germline V gives CDR1 DFQATT, CDR2 SNEGSKA (reference sequence). After removal of 6 bases from V and 10 bases from J, the junction contained 18 bases not matched to a gene. The CDR3 runs 16 residues. CDR3 nucleotide sequence: TGCAGTGCCTTAATCCGGGACAGGGGCACTCTGGGAGAGCAGTTCTTC. It is translated as CSALIRDRGTLGEQFF.

Regarding this clonotype: A much larger clonotype is one base distant, so this may be a read error. The genes are TRBV7-6 and TRBJ2-3, with 7 bases that match TRBD2. CDR1 and CDR2 (germline): SGHVS, FNYEAQ. The V segment lost 0 bases and the J segment 4 bases; nucleotides outside the gene matches: 4. CDR3 length: 15 amino acids. The chain's CDR3 is CASSLAAGRADTQYF. CDR3 in DNA: TGTGCCAGCAGCTTAGCCGCAGGGAGGGCAGATACGCAGTATTTT.

Ten or more counts support this clonotype. The chain is built from TRBV7-2 and TRBJ2-3, with D unclear. The CDR3 contains 13 residues. Trimming removed 5 bases at V and 5 bases at J, with 11 bases between. The germline V gene encodes CDR1 SGHTA and CDR2 FQGNSA. The CDR3 bases are TGTGCCAGCAGCCTGGCCTCGGGAGATACGCAGTATTTT. Its protein is CASSLASGDTQYF.

This clonotype has a handful of counts. The rearrangement uses TRBV4-2 and TRBJ2-5; D call uncertain. In germline, CDR1 is LGHNA, CDR2 YNFKEQ. Trimming took off 2 bases at V and 1 base at J, with 14 bases between the two ends. CDR3 length: 16 amino acids. The DNA for the CDR3 is TGTGCCAGCAGCCAAAAAAATGGGGTGGGCCAAGAGACCCAGTACTTC. Its protein product is CASSQKNGVGQETQYF.

This clonotype was recorded many times. The rearrangement uses TRBV5-6 and TRBJ2-1; TRBD1 is a possible D gene (5 bases). There are 17 residues in the CDR3. Deletions cut 6 bases from V and 2 bases from J, with 21 bases between. CDR1 is SGHDT and CDR2 is YYEEEE in the germline V gene. The CDR3 reads CASNTVGGARAYNEQFF. The CDR3 DNA is TGTGCCAGCAATACCGTAGGTGGGGCCAGGGCCTACAATGAGCAGTTCTTC. Together with reference TRBV5-6 and TRBJ2-1, the CDR3 gives the full variable domain: DAGVTQSPTHLIKTRGQQVTLRCSPKSGHDTVSWYQQALGQGPQFIFQYYEEEERQRGNFPDRFSGHQFPNYSSELNVNALLLGDSALYLCASNTVGGARAYNEQFFGPGTRLTVL.

This clonotype was picked up many times. The chain links TRBV6-1 to TRBJ1-2; D unclear. With 7 bases removed from V and 6 bases from J, the gap between germline ends came to 6 bases. This CDR3 contains 10 residues. The germline gives CDR1 MNHNS, CDR2 SASEGT. The chain's CDR3 is CASIGDGYTF. CDR3 nucleotides: TGTGCCAGCATTGGGGATGGCTACACCTTC.

This clonotype was seen only once. The rearrangement joins TRBV6-6 to TRBJ1-6; 9 bases line up with TRBD1. The CDR3 is 16 amino acids. The V gene's germline CDR1 is MNHNY and CDR2 SVGAGI (reference sequence). Trimming took 7 bases from V and 2 from J; bases not matched to a gene: 6. CDR3 loop: CASTVDRGAYNSPLHF. The CDR3 nucleotides read TGTGCCAGCACCGTGGACAGGGGAGCCTATAATTCACCCCTCCACTTT.

The chain carries TRBV5-1 and TRBJ2-3, with TRBD2 matching over 9 bases. The CDR3 runs 16 residues. Trimming at V came to 2 bases and at J to 0 bases, leaving 4 bases not matched to a gene. Germline lookup yields CDR1 SGHRS and CDR2 YFSETQ. CDR3 loop: CASSFSGGRSTDTQYF. In nucleotides, the CDR3 is TGCGCCAGCAGCTTTAGCGGGGGTCGTAGCACAGATACGCAGTATTTT.

This clonotype has at least ten counts. The chain recombines TRBV27 with TRBJ1-1; perhaps TRBD1 as D (6 bases). V dropped 6 bases and J dropped 1 base, with 15 bases sitting between them. Germline CDR1 MNHEY, CDR2 SMNVEV (reference sequence). The CDR3 spans 15 residues. In DNA form, the CDR3 reads TGTGCCAGCAGGTCAGGGGTGCTGGGGAACACTGAAGCTTTCTTT. Its translation: CASRSGVLGNTEAFF.

The chain combines TRBV7-3 with TRBJ2-2; 7 bases align to TRBD2. The CDR3 extends over 15 amino acids. V shed 5 bases, J shed 7 bases, and the junction held 10 bases outside the gene matches. The germline CDR1 and CDR2 sequences are SGHTA and FQGTGA. For the CDR3, the DNA is TGTGCCAGCAGCCCTGAGGCGGGGAGGGTCGGGGAGCTGTTTTTT. It codes for CASSPEAGRVGELFF.

The V gene is TRBV6-1, the J gene TRBJ2-2; D possibly uses TRBD1 or TRBD2 (5 bases each). Trimming stripped 2 bases from V and 5 bases from J, with 15 bases between. The CDR3 runs 16 residues. From germline, CDR1 is MNHNS and CDR2 SASEGT. CDR3 protein: CASSEFGARATGELFF. The CDR3 nucleotides read TGTGCCAGCAGTGAATTCGGGGCCCGAGCGACCGGGGAGCTGTTTTTT.

V and J are TRBV19 and TRBJ2-7, with 8 positions matching TRBD1. TRBJ2-5 matches the DNA end more closely, so the J call is doubtful. Germline CDR1 is LNHDA and CDR2 is SQIVND (reference sequence). This CDR3 has 15 residues. CDR3 loop: CASSIDSRGRETQYF. The CDR3 DNA is TGTGCCAGTAGTATAGATTCCAGGGGGCGGGAGACCCAGTACTTC.

Remarks on this clonotype: At one end, the junction sequence differs from germline, possibly due to a read error. The chain carries TRBV3-1 and TRBJ2-1; 9 bases line up with TRBD1. From germline, CDR1 is LGHDT and CDR2 YNNKEL (reference sequence). The CDR3 is made up of 14 amino acids. In DNA form, the CDR3 reads TGTGCCTGCAGCCTCTCGGGACAGGGTTACGAGCAGTTCTTC. The encoded protein is CACSLSGQGYEQFF.

Details on this clonotype: A much larger clonotype is one base distant, so this may be a read error. CDR3 DNA sequence: TGTGCCAGCAGCTTAGTACGTCTCTCGAGGGGTACGGATACGCAGTATTTT. Translation gives CASSLVRLSRGTDTQYF. The chain joins TRBV11-2 to TRBJ2-3; D may be TRBD1 or TRBD2 (5 bases each). There are 17 residues in the CDR3. From germline, CDR1 is SGHAT and CDR2 FQNNGV. Trimming stripped 1 base from V and 6 bases from J, with 20 bases between.

The chain has TRBV7-2 and TRBJ1-2; D call uncertain. V was trimmed by 1 base and J by 2 bases, leaving 8 bases between them. This CDR3 comprises 14 residues. CDR1 is SGHTA, CDR2 FQGNSA, per germline. The CDR3 is CASSLDGSNYGYTF. The DNA of the CDR3 is TGTGCCAGCAGCTTAGATGGATCAAACTATGGCTACACCTTC.

In DNA, the CDR3 is TGTGCCAGCAGCTGGTCCGGGACAGCCACGTACTTC. Amino acid sequence: CASSWSGTATYF. The chain uses TRBV14 and TRBJ2-7, with 7 bases matching TRBD1. CDR3 length: 12 amino acids. V shed 5 bases, J shed 12 bases, and the junction held 10 bases outside the gene matches. Germline values: CDR1 SGHDN, CDR2 FVKESK.